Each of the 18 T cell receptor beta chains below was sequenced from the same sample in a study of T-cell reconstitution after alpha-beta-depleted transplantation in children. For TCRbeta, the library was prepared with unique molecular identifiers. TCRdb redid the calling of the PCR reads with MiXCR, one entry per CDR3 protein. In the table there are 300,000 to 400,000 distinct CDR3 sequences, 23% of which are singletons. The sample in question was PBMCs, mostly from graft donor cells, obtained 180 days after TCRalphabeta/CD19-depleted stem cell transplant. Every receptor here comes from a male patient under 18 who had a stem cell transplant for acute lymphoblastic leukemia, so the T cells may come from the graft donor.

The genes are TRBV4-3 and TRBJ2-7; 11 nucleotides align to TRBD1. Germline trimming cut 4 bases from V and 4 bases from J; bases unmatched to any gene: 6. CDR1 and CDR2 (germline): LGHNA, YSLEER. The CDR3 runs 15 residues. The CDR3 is CASSPGQGAKYEQYF. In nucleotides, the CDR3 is TGCGCCAGCAGCCCAGGACAGGGGGCAAAATACGAGCAGTACTTC.

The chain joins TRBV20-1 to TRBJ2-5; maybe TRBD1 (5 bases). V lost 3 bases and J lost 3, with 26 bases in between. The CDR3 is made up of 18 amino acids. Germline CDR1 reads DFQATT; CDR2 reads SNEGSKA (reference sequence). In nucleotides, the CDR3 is TGCAGTGCTAGTAGGATGGTGGGCAGACAGTTAAACAAAGAGACCCAGTACTTC. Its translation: CSASRMVGRQLNKETQYF.

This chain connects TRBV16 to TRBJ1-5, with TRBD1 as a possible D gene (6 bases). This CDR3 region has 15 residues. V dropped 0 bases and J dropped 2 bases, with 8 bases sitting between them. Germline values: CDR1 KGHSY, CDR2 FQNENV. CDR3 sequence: CASSQSAGGNQPQHF. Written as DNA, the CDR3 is TGTGCCAGCAGCCAATCGGCAGGGGGCAATCAGCCCCAGCATTTT.

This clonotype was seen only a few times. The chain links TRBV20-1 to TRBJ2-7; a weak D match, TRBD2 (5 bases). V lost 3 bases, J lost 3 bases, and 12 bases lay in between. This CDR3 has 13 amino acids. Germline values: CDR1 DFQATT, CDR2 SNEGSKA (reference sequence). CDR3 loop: CSASSGFYYEQYF. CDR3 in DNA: TGCAGTGCTAGCTCGGGGTTTTACTACGAGCAGTACTTC.

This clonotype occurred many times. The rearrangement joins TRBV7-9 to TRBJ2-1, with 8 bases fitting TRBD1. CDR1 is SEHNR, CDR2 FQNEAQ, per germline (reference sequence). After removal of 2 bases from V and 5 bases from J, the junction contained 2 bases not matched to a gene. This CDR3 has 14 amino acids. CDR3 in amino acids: CASSLWTGNNEQFF. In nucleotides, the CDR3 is TGTGCCAGCAGCTTATGGACAGGGAACAATGAGCAGTTCTTC.

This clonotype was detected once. Here the CDR3 DNA reads TGTGCCATCAGTGAGGCAGGGAAAGAGACCCAGTACTTC. Translated, it gives CAISEAGKETQYF. The chain uses TRBV10-3 and TRBJ2-5; D is possibly TRBD1 (5 bases). Germline CDR1 reads ENHRY; CDR2 reads SYGVKD. Trimming took 2 bases from V and 3 from J, leaving 7 bases between them. The CDR3 length is 13 residues.

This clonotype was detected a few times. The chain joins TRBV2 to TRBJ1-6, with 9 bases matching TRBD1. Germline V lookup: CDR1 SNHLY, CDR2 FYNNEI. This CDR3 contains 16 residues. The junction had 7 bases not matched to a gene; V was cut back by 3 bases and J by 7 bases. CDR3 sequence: CASSDVTGGSNSPLHF. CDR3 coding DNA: TGTGCCAGCAGTGACGTTACAGGGGGCAGCAATTCACCCCTCCACTTT.

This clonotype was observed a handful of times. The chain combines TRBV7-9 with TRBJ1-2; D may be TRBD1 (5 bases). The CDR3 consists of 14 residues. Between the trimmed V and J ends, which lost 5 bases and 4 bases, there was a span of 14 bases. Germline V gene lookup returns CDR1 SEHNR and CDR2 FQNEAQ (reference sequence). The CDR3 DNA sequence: TGTGCCAGCAGCCATCTGGGACTGAGCTATGGCTACACCTTC. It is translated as CASSHLGLSYGYTF. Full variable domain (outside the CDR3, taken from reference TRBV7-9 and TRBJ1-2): DTGVSQNPRHKITKRGQNVTFRCDPISEHNRLYWYRQTLGQGPEFLTYFQNEAQLEKSRLLSDRFSAERPKGSFSTLEIQRTEQGDSAMYLCASSHLGLSYGYTFGSGTRLTVV.

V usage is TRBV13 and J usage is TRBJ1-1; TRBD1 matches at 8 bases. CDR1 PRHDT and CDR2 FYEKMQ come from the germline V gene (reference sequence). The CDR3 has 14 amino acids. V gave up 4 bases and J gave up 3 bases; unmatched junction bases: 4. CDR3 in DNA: TGTGCCAGCAGCTCAGGGGACAGGCACACTGAAGCTTTCTTT. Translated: CASSSGDRHTEAFF.

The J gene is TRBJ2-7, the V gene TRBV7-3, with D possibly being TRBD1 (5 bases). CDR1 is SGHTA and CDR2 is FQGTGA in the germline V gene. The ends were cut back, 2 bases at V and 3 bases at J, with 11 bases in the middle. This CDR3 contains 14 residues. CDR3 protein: CASSLATGDYEQYF. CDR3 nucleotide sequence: TGTGCCAGCAGCTTAGCTACAGGCGACTACGAGCAGTACTTC.

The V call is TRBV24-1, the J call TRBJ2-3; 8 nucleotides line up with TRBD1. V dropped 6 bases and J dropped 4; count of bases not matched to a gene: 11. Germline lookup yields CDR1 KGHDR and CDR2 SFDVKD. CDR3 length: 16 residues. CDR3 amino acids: CATSTTGQVVSDTQYF. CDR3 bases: TGTGCCACCAGTACTACGGGACAGGTTGTCTCAGATACGCAGTATTTT.

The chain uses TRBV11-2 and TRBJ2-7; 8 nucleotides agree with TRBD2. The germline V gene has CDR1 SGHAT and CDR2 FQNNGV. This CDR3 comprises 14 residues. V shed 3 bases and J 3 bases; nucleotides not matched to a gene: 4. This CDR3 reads CASSFGGRIYEQYF. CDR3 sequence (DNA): TGTGCCAGCAGCTTCGGCGGGAGGATCTACGAGCAGTACTTC.

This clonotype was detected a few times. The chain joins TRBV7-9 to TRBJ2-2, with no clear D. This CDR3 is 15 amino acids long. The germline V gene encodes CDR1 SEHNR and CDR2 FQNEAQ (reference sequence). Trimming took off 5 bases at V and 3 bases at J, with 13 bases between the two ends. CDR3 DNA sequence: TGTGCCAGCAGCCAATACCCGCAGTACACCGGGGAGCTGTTTTTT. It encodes CASSQYPQYTGELFF.

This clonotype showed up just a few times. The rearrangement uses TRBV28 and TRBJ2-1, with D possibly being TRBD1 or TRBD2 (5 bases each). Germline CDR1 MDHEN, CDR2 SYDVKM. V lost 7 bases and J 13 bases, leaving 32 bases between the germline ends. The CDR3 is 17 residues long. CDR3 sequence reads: CASTALFPPTIRDGQFF. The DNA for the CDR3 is TGTGCCAGCACCGCACTCTTTCCCCCCACCATCCGGGACGGACAGTTCTTC. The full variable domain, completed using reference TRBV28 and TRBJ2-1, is DVKVTQSSRYLVKRTGEKVFLECVQDMDHENMFWYRQDPGLGLRLIYFSYDVKMKEKGDIPEGYSVSREKKERFSLILESASTNQTSMYLCASTALFPPTIRDGQFFGPGTRLTVL.

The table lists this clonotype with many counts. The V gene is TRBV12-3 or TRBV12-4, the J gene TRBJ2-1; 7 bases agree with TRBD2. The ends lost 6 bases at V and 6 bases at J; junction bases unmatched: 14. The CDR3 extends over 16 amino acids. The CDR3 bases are TGTGCCAGCAGGCCGGGACTAAGGCCTTTGGGCAATGAGCAGTTCTTC. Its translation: CASRPGLRPLGNEQFF.

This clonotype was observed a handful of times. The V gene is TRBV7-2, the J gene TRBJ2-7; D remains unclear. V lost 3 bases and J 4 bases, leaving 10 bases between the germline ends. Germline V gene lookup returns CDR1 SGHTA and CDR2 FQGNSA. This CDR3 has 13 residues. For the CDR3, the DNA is TGTGCCAGCAGCTTCCAGGCCCCGTACGAGCAGTACTTC. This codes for CASSFQAPYEQYF.

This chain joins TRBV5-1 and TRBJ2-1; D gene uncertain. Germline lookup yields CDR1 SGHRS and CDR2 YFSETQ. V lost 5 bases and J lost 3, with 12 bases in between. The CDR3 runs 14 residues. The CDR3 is CASRTAQHYNEQFF. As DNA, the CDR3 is TGCGCCAGCAGGACGGCCCAACACTACAATGAGCAGTTCTTC.

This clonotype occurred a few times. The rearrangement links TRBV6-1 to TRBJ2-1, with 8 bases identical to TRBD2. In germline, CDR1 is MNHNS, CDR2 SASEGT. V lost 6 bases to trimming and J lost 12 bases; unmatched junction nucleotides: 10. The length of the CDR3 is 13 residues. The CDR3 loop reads CASSRTSLASQFF. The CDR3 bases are TGTGCCAGCAGCCGGACTAGCCTTGCATCGCAGTTCTTC.